These 21 T cell receptor beta chains came from one sample sequenced in a study of shared clonotypes between healthy human individuals. Here immunoSEQ multiplex PCR was the method, and the copy in TCRdb shows in-frame clones only, minus some. The sample holds about 110,000 clones, 67% seen once. The sample comprised memory CD8+ T cells sorted from blood. Subset: CD45RO+ cells pooled with CCR7-negative TemRA cells. The receptors originated from a woman in her 30s in good health.

The chain combines TRBV5-1 with TRBJ2-7; D uncertain. The CDR3 sequence is 15 residues long. Trimming removed 3 bases at V and 0 bases at J, with 13 bases between. CDR1 is SGHRS, CDR2 YFSETQ, per germline. Here the CDR3 reads CASSSLGYFSYEQYF. In DNA form, the CDR3 reads TGCGCCAGCAGCTCCTTGGGGTACTTCTCCTACGAGCAGTACTTC.

J is TRBJ1-2 and V is TRBV10-2; no reliable D call. CDR1 WSHSY and CDR2 SAAADI come from the germline V gene. CDR3 length equals 13 residues. Trimming cost V 5 bases and J 5 bases, with 12 bases left between them. CDR3 loop: CASSLWADYGYTF. The DNA for the CDR3 is TGCGCCAGCAGTTTATGGGCGGATTATGGCTACACCTTC.

The chain combines TRBV28 with TRBJ2-1; weak D call: TRBD1 (5 bases). CDR3 length equals 17 residues. V lost 0 bases and J lost 2, with 14 bases in between. From germline, CDR1 is MDHEN and CDR2 SYDVKM. The CDR3 nucleotides are TGTGCCAGCAGTTTATGGCCTCTAGGGGTGGCCTACAATGAGCAGTTCTTC. Protein sequence: CASSLWPLGVAYNEQFF.

This clone has a handful of counts. The chain has TRBV5-1 and TRBJ2-5, with 7 bases fitting TRBD2. J was trimmed by 2 bases and V by 4 bases; bases with no gene match: 5. The CDR3 extends over 14 amino acids. Germline values: CDR1 SGHRS, CDR2 YFSETQ. The CDR3, as DNA: TGCGCCAGCAGCCCTGGGAGGGAGCAAGAGACCCAGTACTTC. Amino acids: CASSPGREQETQYF.

The chain is built from TRBV4-1 and TRBJ2-3, with D unclear. The ends were cut back, 2 bases at V and 4 bases at J, with 7 bases in the middle. The CDR3 extends over 13 amino acids. Germline CDR1 is MGHRA and CDR2 is YSYEKL. The CDR3 loop is CASSQWASDTQYF. Here the CDR3 DNA reads TGCGCCAGCAGCCAATGGGCCTCAGATACGCAGTATTTT.

The rearrangement uses TRBV30 and TRBJ2-1; no definite D call. The CDR3 is 14 residues long. V was shortened by 7 bases and J by 8 bases, with 21 bases between the two germline ends. CDR1 and CDR2 (germline): GTSNPN, SVGIG (reference sequence). CDR3 bases: TGTGCCTCATCGGGTGGGGTGGTCGGCGATGAGCAGTTCTTC. Its translation: CASSGGVVGDEQFF.

The gene calls are TRBV11-1 and TRBJ2-7; D is undetermined. The V and J ends lost 1 base and 6 bases respectively, with 13 bases between them. This CDR3 has 14 amino acids. Germline values: CDR1 SGHAT, CDR2 FQDESV (reference sequence). The CDR3 sequence is CASSLVPLFSEQYF. As DNA, the CDR3 is TGTGCCAGCAGCTTAGTACCGCTGTTCAGCGAGCAGTACTTC.

The chain combines TRBV25-1 with TRBJ2-3; the match to TRBD1 covers 11 bases. This CDR3 is built from 16 residues. Germline CDR1 and CDR2: MGHDK and SYGVNS. V lost 3 bases and J lost 2; bases outside the gene matches: 4. The DNA for the CDR3 is TGTGCCAGCAGTGATGGGGACAGGGGGTCCACAGATACGCAGTATTTT. This codes for CASSDGDRGSTDTQYF. Full variable domain (missing parts from reference TRBV25-1 and TRBJ2-3): EADIYQTPRYLVIGTGKKITLECSQTMGHDKMYWYQQDPGMELHLIHYSYGVNSTEKGDLSSESTVSRIRTEHFPLTLESARPSHTSQYLCASSDGDRGSTDTQYFGPGTRLTVL.

This clone appeared once. This sequence joins TRBV6-1 and TRBJ1-2, with D hard to call. The germline V gene has CDR1 MNHNS and CDR2 SASEGT. There are 13 residues in the CDR3. V dropped 8 bases and J dropped 8 bases, with 18 bases sitting between them. This CDR3 reads CASLPRYGTGYTF. Here the CDR3 DNA reads TGTGCCAGCCTCCCGAGGTACGGTACCGGCTACACCTTC.

A few counts support this clone. V usage is TRBV27 and J usage is TRBJ2-2, with 12 bases lining up with TRBD1. CDR3 length: 18 residues. Germline V gene data show CDR1 as MNHEY and CDR2 as SMNVEV (reference sequence). V gave up 7 bases and J gave up 3 bases; unmatched junction bases: 12. DNA for the CDR3: TGTGCCAGCACTTCCGGGACAGGGGGCTGGCTGGACACCGGGGAGCTGTTTTTT. As protein: CASTSGTGGWLDTGELFF.

V and J are TRBV6-1 and TRBJ1-2; TRBD1 matches 7 bases. CDR3 length: 13 residues. V shed 8 bases, J shed 4 bases, and the junction held 7 bases outside the gene matches. Germline CDR1 reads MNHNS; CDR2 reads SASEGT. Here the CDR3 reads CASSLTGPYGYTF. The CDR3, as DNA: TGTGCCAGCTCCTTGACAGGGCCCTATGGCTACACCTTC.

V and J are TRBV28 and TRBJ1-4; 7 positions match TRBD1. V dropped 6 bases and J dropped 0; count of bases not matched to a gene: 10. From germline, CDR1 is MDHEN and CDR2 SYDVKM. CDR3 size: 17 residues. The CDR3 coding sequence is TGTGCCAGCAGGACCGGGACAGACCTTACAACTAATGAAAAACTGTTTTTT. It is translated as CASRTGTDLTTNEKLFF.

The genes are TRBV2 and TRBJ2-7; tentatively, D is TRBD1 (5 bases). V lost 7 bases and J 0 bases, leaving 25 bases between the germline ends. The CDR3 length is 18 residues. Germline CDR1 and CDR2: SNHLY and FYNNEI. As DNA, the CDR3 is TGTGCCAGCACCAGTGCAGGGTCCCGCCCACCCATCTCCTACGAGCAGTACTTC. Its protein product is CASTSAGSRPPISYEQYF.

The chain uses TRBV9 and TRBJ2-3, with 11 bases identical to TRBD2. The CDR3 loop spans 16 amino acids. The ends lost 0 bases at V and 5 bases at J; junction bases unmatched: 5. CDR1 is SGDLS and CDR2 is YYNGEE in the germline V gene. CDR3 loop: CASSVGLAGMGDTQYF. As DNA, the CDR3 is TGTGCCAGCAGCGTAGGACTAGCGGGAATGGGAGATACGCAGTATTTT.

The chain employs TRBV7-9 and TRBJ2-2; weak D call: TRBD1 (6 bases). Germline loops: CDR1 SEHNR, CDR2 FQNEAQ (reference sequence). The CDR3 sequence is 16 residues long. Deletions cut 3 bases from V and 5 bases from J, with 16 bases between. The CDR3 loop reads CASSFLAGDITGELFF. CDR3 nucleotide sequence: TGTGCCAGCAGCTTTTTGGCAGGGGATATTACCGGGGAGCTGTTTTTT.

This chain uses TRBV27 with TRBJ2-3; D gene unclear. The CDR3 is made up of 13 amino acids. Trimming stripped 3 bases from V and 6 bases from J, with 10 bases between. Per germline, CDR1 MNHEY and CDR2 SMNVEV (reference sequence). The CDR3 DNA reads as TGTGCCAGCAGTTTTTCAGTAACCGATACGCAGTATTTT. Its protein is CASSFSVTDTQYF.

This clone occurred a few times. The same CDR3 also results from other DNA sequences found in this sample. This sequence joins TRBV6-5 and TRBJ1-2; 11 positions agree with TRBD1. From germline, CDR1 is MNHEY and CDR2 SVGAGI. V lost 8 bases to trimming and J lost 2 bases; unmatched junction nucleotides: 1. The CDR3 length is 13 residues. The CDR3: CASGDRGNYGYTF. DNA for the CDR3: TGTGCCAGCGGGGACAGGGGGAACTATGGCTACACCTTC.

In this sample, this clone turned up many times. The chain combines TRBV7-3 with TRBJ1-2; TRBD1 matches 7 bases. The CDR3 has 13 residues. The trim removed 4 bases at V and 3 bases at J, leaving 2 bases unmatched. CDR1 SGHTA and CDR2 FQGTGA come from the germline V gene. Written as DNA, the CDR3 is TGTGCCAGCAGCTCCGGACAGGACTATGGCTACACCTTC. Translated: CASSSGQDYGYTF. The variable domain in full, completed from reference TRBV7-3 and TRBJ1-2, reads GAGVSQTPSNKVTEKGKYVELRCDPISGHTALYWYRQSLGQGPEFLIYFQGTGAADDSGLPNDRFFAVRPEGSVSTLKIQRTERGDSAVYLCASSSGQDYGYTFGSGTRLTVV.

The gene calls are TRBV6-5 and TRBJ2-7; D possibly corresponds to TRBD1 (5 bases). The CDR3 is made up of 15 amino acids. Trimming took 5 bases from V and 0 from J, leaving 14 bases between them. The germline V gene has CDR1 MNHEY and CDR2 SVGAGI. The chain's CDR3 is CASSAEPDSSYEQYF. The CDR3 DNA reads TGTGCCAGCAGTGCCGAACCAGACAGCTCCTACGAGCAGTACTTC.

The chain carries TRBV7-9 and TRBJ2-7, with 8 bases identical to TRBD2. Losses at the gene ends were 2 bases for V and 4 bases for J; bases not matched to a gene: 4. Germline V gives CDR1 SEHNR, CDR2 FQNEAQ (reference sequence). The length of the CDR3 is 14 residues. The CDR3 sequence: CASSLLSGTYEQYF. The CDR3 coding sequence is TGTGCCAGCAGCTTACTTAGCGGGACTTACGAGCAGTACTTC.

The chain is built from TRBV6-5 and TRBJ2-7, with D hard to call. Trimming pared 0 bases from V and 3 bases from J, leaving 9 bases between. CDR1 and CDR2 from the germline V gene are MNHEY and SVGAGI. This CDR3 is 14 amino acids long. DNA for the CDR3: TGTGCCAGCAGTTACTCCAGTCTTTACTACGAGCAGTACTTC. This encodes CASSYSSLYYEQYF.